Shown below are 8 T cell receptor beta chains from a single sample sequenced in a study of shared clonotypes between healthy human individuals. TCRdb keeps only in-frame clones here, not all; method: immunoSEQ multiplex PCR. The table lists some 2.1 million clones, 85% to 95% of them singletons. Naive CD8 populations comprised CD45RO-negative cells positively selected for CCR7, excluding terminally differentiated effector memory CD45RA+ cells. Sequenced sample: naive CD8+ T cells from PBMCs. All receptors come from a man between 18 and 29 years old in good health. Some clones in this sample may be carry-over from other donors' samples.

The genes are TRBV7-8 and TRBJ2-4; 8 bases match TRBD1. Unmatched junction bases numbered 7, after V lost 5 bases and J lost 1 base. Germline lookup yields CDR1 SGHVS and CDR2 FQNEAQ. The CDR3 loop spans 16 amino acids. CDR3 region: CASSPYRGDAKNIQYF. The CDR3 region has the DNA TGTGCCAGCAGCCCGTACAGGGGGGACGCCAAAAACATTCAGTACTTC.

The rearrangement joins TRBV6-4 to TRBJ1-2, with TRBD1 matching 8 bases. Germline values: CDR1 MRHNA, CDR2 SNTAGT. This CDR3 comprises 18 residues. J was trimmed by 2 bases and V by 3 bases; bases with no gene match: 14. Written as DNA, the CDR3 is TGTGCCAGCAGTGAAGGCAGGGGGCGTCATCGAGGAAACTATGGCTACACCTTC. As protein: CASSEGRGRHRGNYGYTF.

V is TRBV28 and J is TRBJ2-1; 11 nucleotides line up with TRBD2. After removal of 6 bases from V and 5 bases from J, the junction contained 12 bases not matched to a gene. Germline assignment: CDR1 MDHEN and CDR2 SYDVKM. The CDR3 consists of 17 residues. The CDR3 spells CASRRVPTSGRDNEQFF. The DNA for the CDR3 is TGTGCCAGCAGACGCGTGCCCACTAGCGGGAGAGACAATGAGCAGTTCTTC.

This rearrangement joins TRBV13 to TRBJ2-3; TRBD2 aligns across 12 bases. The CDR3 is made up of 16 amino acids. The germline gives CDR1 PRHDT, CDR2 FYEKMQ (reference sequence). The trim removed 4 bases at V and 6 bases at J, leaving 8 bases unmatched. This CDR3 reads CASSSGTSGPGDTQYF. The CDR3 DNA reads TGTGCCAGCAGCTCCGGGACTAGCGGGCCAGGGGATACGCAGTATTTT.

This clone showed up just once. CDR3 loop: CASSVVGSGSVSEQYF. The CDR3 DNA reads as TGTGCCAGCAGCGTAGTCGGTAGCGGGAGTGTATCCGAGCAGTACTTC. The chain uses TRBV9 and TRBJ2-7; TRBD2 matches at 9 bases. This CDR3 has 16 residues. The germline V gene encodes CDR1 SGDLS and CDR2 YYNGEE. Trimming at V came to 0 bases and at J to 6 bases, leaving 10 bases not matched to a gene.

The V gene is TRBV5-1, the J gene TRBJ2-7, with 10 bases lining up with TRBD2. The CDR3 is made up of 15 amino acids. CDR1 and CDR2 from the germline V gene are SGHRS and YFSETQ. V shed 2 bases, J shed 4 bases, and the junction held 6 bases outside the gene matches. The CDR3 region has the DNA TGCGCCAGCAGCTTCACCGGACTAGCGGAATACGAGCAGTACTTC. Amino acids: CASSFTGLAEYEQYF.

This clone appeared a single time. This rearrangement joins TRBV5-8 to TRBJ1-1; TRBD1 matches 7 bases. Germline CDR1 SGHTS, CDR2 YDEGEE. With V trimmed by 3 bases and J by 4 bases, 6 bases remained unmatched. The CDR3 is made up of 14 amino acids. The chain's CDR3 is CASSWRGGVTEAFF. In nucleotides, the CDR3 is TGTGCCAGCAGCTGGCGAGGGGGCGTCACTGAAGCTTTCTTT.

DNA of the CDR3: TGTGCCAGCAGTCCAACTAAAAAGGCCTACGAGCAGTACTTC. Amino acids: CASSPTKKAYEQYF. The chain joins TRBV27 to TRBJ2-7; D gene unclear. Germline CDR1 and CDR2: MNHEY and SMNVEV (reference sequence). This CDR3 spans 14 amino acids. V was pared by 5 bases and J by 2 bases, with 13 bases between.